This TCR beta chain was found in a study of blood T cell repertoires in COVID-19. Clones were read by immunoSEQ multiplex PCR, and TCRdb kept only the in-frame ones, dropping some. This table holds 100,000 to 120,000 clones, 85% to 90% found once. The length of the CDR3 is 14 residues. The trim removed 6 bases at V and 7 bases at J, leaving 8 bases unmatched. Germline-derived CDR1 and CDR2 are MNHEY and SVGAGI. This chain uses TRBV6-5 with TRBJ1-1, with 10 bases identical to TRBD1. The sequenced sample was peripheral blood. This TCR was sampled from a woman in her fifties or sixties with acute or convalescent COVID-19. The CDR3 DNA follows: TGTGCCAGCAGAGACAGGGGGCACGAGGGTGAAGCTTTCTTT. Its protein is CASRDRGHEGEAFF.